The clone carrying this T cell receptor (beta chain) showed up just once. Its antigen is unidentified. PCR involved 60 Vbeta and 13 Jbeta primers. The table came from immunoSEQ multiplex PCR; TCRdb's copy has only in-frame clones and leaves some out. The sample shows 180,000 or so clones, around 80% of them seen only once. This sample was taken from a study of cytomegalovirus exposure and HLA in healthy donors. CDR1 PRHDT and CDR2 FYEKMQ come from the germline V gene (reference sequence). This CDR3 is 16 amino acids long. Trimming took 3 bases from V and 2 from J; bases not matched to a gene: 6. Overall study findings and caveats: In a later analysis, across HLA loci, associated TCR counts were highest for DRB1, lowest for HLA-C. From TCR beta sequences, most subjects' HLA-A and HLA-B alleles were reportedly predicted accurately.

The chain recombines TRBV13 with TRBJ2-7; 11 bases match TRBD1. The sequenced material came from PBMCs. The clonotype comes from a woman aged 55-70 years in good health and CMV-seropositive. The CDR3 region is CASSLAGTGGAYEQYF. The CDR3 bases are TGTGCCAGCAGCTTGGCCGGGACAGGGGGAGCCTACGAGCAGTACTTC.